Below are 14 T cell receptor beta chains sequenced from a single sample in a study of T cell repertoires in urothelial bladder cancer. Here immunoSEQ multiplex PCR was the method, and the copy in TCRdb shows in-frame clones only, minus some. The sample includes around 10,000 clones, about 54% of them seen just once. The sequencing sample was made of tumor-infiltrating cells from bladder cancer. The source is a human donor with urothelial carcinoma.

Judged by abundance, this clone is medium-sized. This chain connects TRBV18 to TRBJ1-2, with D perhaps matching TRBD1 (6 bases). V gave up 4 bases and J gave up 1 base, with 19 bases separating them. From germline, CDR1 is KGHSH and CDR2 LQKENI. The length of the CDR3 is 17 residues. The CDR3 DNA reads as TGTGCCAGCTCACTCGTTTTCCAGGGGACCGTTAACTATGGCTACACCTTC. It encodes CASSLVFQGTVNYGYTF.

This chain connects TRBV9 to TRBJ2-2, with 10 bases lining up with TRBD1. Looked up from germline, CDR1 is SGDLS and CDR2 is YYNGEE. Trimming removed 3 bases from V and 4 bases from J; junction bases left unmatched: 15. This CDR3 comprises 19 residues. The CDR3 is CASSGSVWYGTGATGELFF. CDR3 nucleotides: TGTGCCAGCAGCGGTAGTGTATGGTACGGGACAGGGGCCACCGGGGAGCTGTTTTTT.

This clone was observed a single time. A junction boundary mismatches the germline segment, possibly from a read error. The sample carries other DNA sequences with the same CDR3. The chain employs TRBV5-1 and TRBJ1-2; tentative D call: TRBD1 (5 bases). The germline V gene has CDR1 SGHRS and CDR2 YFSETQ. The CDR3 is made up of 17 amino acids. CDR3 sequence (DNA): TGCGCCAGCAGCTTGGTATCTGGGGGGGTCCCAGGATATGGCTACACCTTT. Its protein is CASSLVSGGVPGYGYTF.

This clone was picked up a small number of times. This chain uses TRBV2 with TRBJ1-2, with D possibly being TRBD1 (5 bases). The CDR3 extends over 12 amino acids. With 5 bases removed from V and 8 bases from J, the gap between germline ends came to 12 bases. Germline CDR1 is SNHLY and CDR2 is FYNNEI. Here the CDR3 reads CASSFTGEGYTF. The CDR3 DNA is TGTGCCAGCAGTTTCACAGGCGAGGGCTACACCTTC.

The chain carries TRBV18 and TRBJ1-3, with a tentative D call TRBD1 (5 bases). Trimming took 0 bases from V and 8 from J, leaving 11 bases between them. The CDR3 runs to 14 residues. From germline, CDR1 is KGHSH and CDR2 LQKENI. The CDR3 here is CASSPPLKTDTIYF. Written as DNA, the CDR3 is TGTGCCAGCTCACCACCCTTGAAGACAGACACCATATATTTT.

This chain links TRBV6-1 with TRBJ1-3; D is undetermined. Germline loops: CDR1 MNHNS, CDR2 SASEGT. V was pared by 2 bases and J by 0 bases, with 11 bases between. CDR3 length: 16 residues. DNA of the CDR3: TGTGCCAGCAGTGAAAGATTCCCCGCCTCTGGAAACACCATATATTTT. Its protein is CASSERFPASGNTIYF.

This rearrangement joins TRBV4-3 to TRBJ2-1; possibly TRBD1 or TRBD2 for D (6 bases each). This CDR3 spans 18 amino acids. Germline V gives CDR1 LGHNA, CDR2 YSLEER. The ends were cut back, 0 bases at V and 0 bases at J, with 15 bases in the middle. The CDR3 protein is CASSQEYPGASSYNEQFF. For the CDR3, the DNA is TGCGCCAGCAGCCAAGAGTATCCGGGGGCTAGCTCCTACAATGAGCAGTTCTTC.

The genes are TRBV5-1 and TRBJ1-3, with 7 nucleotides matching TRBD1. From germline, CDR1 is SGHRS and CDR2 YFSETQ. The trim removed 4 bases at V and 0 bases at J, leaving 7 bases unmatched. The CDR3 runs to 16 residues. The DNA of the CDR3 is TGCGCCAGCAGCCTAGGACAGGTTAGCTCTGGAAACACCATATATTTT. Translating gives CASSLGQVSSGNTIYF. The full variable domain, rest sourced from reference TRBV5-1 and TRBJ1-3, is KAGVTQTPRYLIKTRGQQVTLSCSPISGHRSVSWYQQTPGQGLQFLFEYFSETQRNKGNFPGRFSGRQFSNSRSEMNVSTLELGDSALYLCASSLGQVSSGNTIYFGEGSWLTVV.

J is TRBJ1-2 and V is TRBV15; D uncertain. The CDR3 spans 18 residues. Germline V gene data show CDR1 as LNHNV and CDR2 as YYDKDF (reference sequence). Between the trimmed V and J ends, which lost 0 bases and 1 base, there was a span of 18 bases. CDR3 in DNA: TGTGCCACCAGCAGAGATCGAGACGTCAGCCCACTTAACTATGGCTACACCTTC. Translation gives CATSRDRDVSPLNYGYTF.

V is TRBV6-5 and J is TRBJ2-5; D gene uncertain. The germline V gene encodes CDR1 MNHEY and CDR2 SVGAGI. The CDR3 contains 15 residues. Trimming pared 0 bases from V and 5 bases from J, leaving 13 bases between. In DNA, the CDR3 is TGTGCCAGCAGTTACTCTCGGAGACCCACGGAGACCCAGTACTTC. Its translation: CASSYSRRPTETQYF.

The rearrangement links TRBV11-2 to TRBJ1-2; maybe TRBD1 (5 bases). Trimming shortened V by 1 base and J by 4 bases, and 10 bases separated the two germline ends. Germline values: CDR1 SGHAT, CDR2 FQNNGV. The CDR3 length is 14 residues. CDR3 region: CASSLGGARYGYTF. CDR3 sequence (DNA): TGTGCCAGCAGCTTAGGGGGCGCCCGCTATGGCTACACCTTC.

V is TRBV7-9 and J is TRBJ2-7; the D gene is possibly TRBD1 (5 bases). The germline gives CDR1 SEHNR, CDR2 FQNEAQ (reference sequence). Trimming pared 8 bases from V and 0 bases from J, leaving 20 bases between. The CDR3 is 16 amino acids. CDR3 nucleotides: TGTGCCAGCGGACAAAACCCCCCCGCCAGCTCCTACGAGCAGTACTTC. As protein: CASGQNPPASSYEQYF.

The V and J genes are TRBV4-2 and TRBJ1-1, with 7 bases matching TRBD1. Germline loops: CDR1 LGHNA, CDR2 YNFKEQ. V lost 6 bases, J lost 5 bases, and 12 bases stayed unmatched. The length of the CDR3 is 15 residues. For the CDR3, the DNA is TGTGCCAGCAGGAGGGGGGAACAGGGGCGAACTGAAGCTTTCTTT. It specifies CASRRGEQGRTEAFF.

The chain has TRBV7-2 and TRBJ2-7; D is perhaps TRBD1 (6 bases). The V end was cut by 5 bases, the J end by 5 bases, with 19 bases between. The CDR3 runs 15 residues. The germline V gene has CDR1 SGHTA and CDR2 FQGNSA. The chain's CDR3 is CASSDLNTGSHEQYF. The CDR3 bases are TGTGCCAGCAGCGATTTAAATACAGGGTCCCACGAGCAGTACTTC.